A selection of T cell receptor beta chains follows, all from one sample in a study of cytomegalovirus exposure and HLA in healthy donors. Assay: immunoSEQ multiplex PCR; the TCRdb copy retains only in-frame clones and omits some. This table lists 40,000 to 60,000 clones. The sequenced material came from PBMCs. These receptor sequences come from a female donor in good health and CMV-seronegative. CDR3s include the opening cysteine and the closing phenylalanine or tryptophan. D genes are given only for firm matches.

V gene,D gene,J gene,CDR3 DNA,CDR3 protein
TRBV4-1,-,TRBJ2-7,TGCGCCAGCAGCCCGAGCCCCCTCGGCGGGCAGTACTTC,CASSPSPLGGQYF
TRBV19,TRBD1,TRBJ1-1,TGTGCCAGTAGTACCCAGACAGGGACGAACACTGAAGCTTTCTTT,CASSTQTGTNTEAFF
TRBV9,TRBD2,TRBJ2-7,TGTGCCAGCAACGGGGGGGGCTCCTACGAGCAGTACTTC,CASNGGGSYEQYF
TRBV6-5,TRBD2,TRBJ2-2,TGTGCCAGCAGCAAAGCGGGGGGGCGGACCGGGGAGCTGTTTTTT,CASSKAGGRTGELFF
TRBV5-6,TRBD1,TRBJ1-1,TGTGCCAGCAGCTTGGGGGGGACAGGGGAAGCTTTCTTT,CASSLGGTGEAFF
TRBV29-1,TRBD2,TRBJ2-5,TGCAGCGTTGAAGGGGTAGCGGGCCACCAAGAGACCCAGTACTTC,CSVEGVAGHQETQYF
TRBV19,TRBD1,TRBJ1-2,TGTGCCACCTACGGGACAGGGGGCCTAGGCTACACCTTC,CATYGTGGLGYTF
TRBV5-1,TRBD2,TRBJ2-7,TGCGCCAGCAGCTCCGGGGTTATAGCGGGAAACCACGAGCAGTACTTC,CASSSGVIAGNHEQYF
TRBV25-1,TRBD1,TRBJ1-1,TGTGCCAGCAGTGATCCGCGTACAGGGGGCACTGAAGCTTTCTTT,CASSDPRTGGTEAFF
TRBV10-1,-,TRBJ2-1,TGCGCCAGCAGTGGACTGTCCTACAATGAGCAGTTCTTC,CASSGLSYNEQFF
TRBV7-2,-,TRBJ1-6,TGTGCCAGCAGTAACTCGGGGGGGCCTTCACCCCTCCACTTT,CASSNSGGPSPLHF
TRBV7-9,-,TRBJ2-7,TGTGCCAGCAGCTTAGCAGGAGCTAGCTCCTACGAGCAGTACTTC,CASSLAGASSYEQYF
TRBV5-1,TRBD2,TRBJ2-2,TGCGCCAGCAGCTTACTAGCGGGAGAAAGCGGGGAGCTGTTTTTT,CASSLLAGESGELFF
TRBV4-1,TRBD1,TRBJ1-2,TGCGCCAGCAGCCGGACAGGGGGCTTTGGCTACACCTTC,CASSRTGGFGYTF
TRBV6-1,TRBD2,TRBJ2-3,TGTGCCAGCAGTACCCTGACTAGCGGGGGGAATACGCAGTATTTT,CASSTLTSGGNTQYF
TRBV7-6,TRBD2,TRBJ2-1,TGTGCCAGCAGCTTAGAGGGACTAGCGGGAGCCGAGCAGTTCTTC,CASSLEGLAGAEQFF
TRBV6-6,TRBD1,TRBJ1-5,TGTGCCAGCAGTTCCCCGGACAGGGGGCCAAACCAGCCCCAGCATTTT,CASSSPDRGPNQPQHF